These 28 T cell receptor beta chains came from one sample sequenced in a study of T cell changes during pregnancy in multiple sclerosis. Data came from immunoSEQ multiplex PCR; TCRdb stores just in-frame clones and leaves some out. The sample holds tens of thousands of clones, nearly 95% seen once. Source: peripheral blood, taken in the first trimester of pregnancy. Source of these receptors: a female donor with multiple sclerosis, enrolled in a pregnancy study.

The V and J genes are TRBV10-3 and TRBJ2-3, with 8 bases that match TRBD1. V lost 8 bases, J lost 2 bases, and 9 bases stayed unmatched. CDR3 length: 15 amino acids. Germline V gives CDR1 ENHRY, CDR2 SYGVKD. This CDR3 reads CAISRAQGVTDTQYF. The CDR3, as DNA: TGTGCCATCTCAAGGGCACAGGGGGTCACAGATACGCAGTATTTT.

This chain links TRBV29-1 with TRBJ2-7; a weak D match, TRBD2 (5 bases). Germline values: CDR1 SQVTM, CDR2 ANQGSEA. Trimming pared 3 bases from V and 4 bases from J, leaving 25 bases between. The CDR3 covers 17 residues. The CDR3 sequence: CSVDRHRGGSLWYEQYF. CDR3 in DNA: TGCAGCGTTGACCGTCACCGGGGTGGGTCCCTTTGGTACGAGCAGTACTTC.

The chain combines TRBV18 with TRBJ1-1; D remains unclear. V was pared by 3 bases and J by 1 base, with 9 bases between. Per germline, CDR1 KGHSH and CDR2 LQKENI. The length of the CDR3 is 14 residues. CDR3 nucleotide sequence: TGTGCCAGCTCACCCCCGGTTCAGAACACTGAAGCTTTCTTT. As protein: CASSPPVQNTEAFF.

The rearrangement links TRBV2 to TRBJ2-2; D is uncertain. Per germline, CDR1 SNHLY and CDR2 FYNNEI. Trimming left V 6 bases short and J 4 bases short, with 9 bases between. The CDR3 consists of 13 residues. The CDR3: CASSATRTGELFF. The CDR3, as DNA: TGTGCCAGCAGCGCAACACGCACCGGGGAGCTGTTTTTT.

The genes are TRBV7-9 and TRBJ1-2, with D uncertain. V gave up 3 bases and J gave up 4 bases, with 6 bases separating them. This CDR3 has 12 amino acids. The germline CDR1 and CDR2 sequences are SEHNR and FQNEAQ (reference sequence). DNA of the CDR3: TGTGCCAGCAGCTTTTCGGTCTATGGCTACACCTTC. Its protein product is CASSFSVYGYTF.

This rearrangement joins TRBV2 to TRBJ2-7; no clear D gene. This CDR3 comprises 14 residues. The ends were cut back, 2 bases at V and 3 bases at J, with 11 bases in the middle. Germline CDR1 reads SNHLY; CDR2 reads FYNNEI. The DNA of the CDR3 is TGTGCCAGCAGTGAATACGGGTCTAACTACGAGCAGTACTTC. This gives the protein CASSEYGSNYEQYF.

The V gene is TRBV7-2, the J gene TRBJ2-5; D is ambiguous. Trimming removed 2 bases from V and 4 bases from J, with 11 bases in between. Germline CDR1 and CDR2: SGHTA and FQGNSA. The CDR3 covers 14 residues. The CDR3 bases are TGTGCCAGCAGCTTAAGCTTGTTCGTAGAGACCCAGTACTTC. It encodes CASSLSLFVETQYF.

CDR3 sequence (DNA): TGTGCCAGCAGCGTAGGGTCCGTAACAATCTACGAGCAGTACTTC. Protein product: CASSVGSVTIYEQYF. The chain employs TRBV9 and TRBJ2-7; no clear D gene. The CDR3 is 15 residues long. Trimming took off 0 bases at V and 3 bases at J, with 13 bases between the two ends. Germline V gives CDR1 SGDLS, CDR2 YYNGEE.

The chain links TRBV5-6 to TRBJ1-1; 7 bases map to TRBD1. The trim removed 0 bases at V and 1 base at J, leaving 3 bases unmatched. Germline CDR1 and CDR2: SGHDT and YYEEEE. This CDR3 contains 15 residues. The CDR3 loop is CASSLGGGKNTEAFF. In DNA, the CDR3 is TGTGCCAGCAGCTTGGGAGGGGGCAAGAACACTGAAGCTTTCTTT.

This chain links TRBV6-5 with TRBJ1-3; D might be TRBD1 (5 bases). CDR1 MNHEY and CDR2 SVGAGI come from the germline V gene. The CDR3 is made up of 15 amino acids. The V gene lost 6 bases and the J gene lost 0 bases, with 12 bases spanning the gap. The CDR3 protein is CASRINRSSGNTIYF. The CDR3 coding sequence is TGTGCCAGCAGAATTAACAGGAGCTCTGGAAACACCATATATTTT.

V gene TRBV5-4 combines with J gene TRBJ2-7, with TRBD1 identical over 8 bases. V lost 4 bases to trimming and J lost 3 bases; unmatched junction nucleotides: 6. The CDR3 totals 14 residues. Germline assignment: CDR1 SGHNT and CDR2 YYREEE (reference sequence). The CDR3 sequence is CASSQTGVLYEQYF. For the CDR3, the DNA is TGTGCCAGCAGCCAGACAGGGGTGCTCTACGAGCAGTACTTC.

The V and J genes are TRBV9 and TRBJ2-2; D is perhaps TRBD2 (6 bases). V lost 7 bases and J lost 3, with 13 bases in between. The CDR3 loop spans 14 amino acids. The germline gives CDR1 SGDLS, CDR2 YYNGEE. CDR3 in amino acids: CASLGEDDTGELFF. The CDR3 DNA reads TGTGCCAGCCTGGGGGAGGACGACACCGGGGAGCTGTTTTTT. Filled out from reference TRBV9 and TRBJ2-2, the complete variable domain reads DSGVTQTPKHLITATGQRVTLRCSPRSGDLSVYWYQQSLDQGLQFLIQYYNGEERAKGNILERFSAQQFPDLHSELNLSSLELGDSALYFCASLGEDDTGELFFGEGSRLTVL.

V is TRBV7-2 and J is TRBJ1-5; TRBD1 matches 9 bases. With 3 bases clipped from V and 0 bases from J, the junction kept 9 bases outside the gene matches. The length of the CDR3 is 18 residues. The germline gives CDR1 SGHTA, CDR2 FQGNSA. DNA for the CDR3: TGTGCCAGCAGCTTCGGGGACAGGGATTGGAATAGCAATCAGCCCCAGCATTTT. Its protein is CASSFGDRDWNSNQPQHF.

Comment on this clone: One end of the junction varies from germline; a read error may be responsible. This chain uses TRBV10-3 with TRBJ1-1, with D unresolved. This CDR3 spans 13 amino acids. Looked up from germline, CDR1 is ENHRY and CDR2 is SYGVKD. CDR3 amino acids: CASSYGMNTEAFF. The CDR3 DNA follows: TGTGCCAGCAGTTACGGGATGAACACTGAAGCTTTCTTT.

This clone was seen just once. The J gene is TRBJ1-1, the V gene TRBV6-1, with TRBD1 as a possible D gene (5 bases). The CDR3 runs 14 residues. Germline V gives CDR1 MNHNS, CDR2 SASEGT. V was cut by 7 bases and J by 2 bases, with 14 bases left in between. The CDR3: CASMKGSINTEAFF. As DNA, the CDR3 is TGTGCCAGCATGAAGGGGTCCATCAACACTGAAGCTTTCTTT.

The chain has TRBV4-3 and TRBJ2-7; the match to TRBD1 covers 8 bases. The CDR3 is made up of 17 amino acids. V was clipped by 2 bases and J by 4 bases; unmatched bases: 13. Germline V lookup: CDR1 LGHNA, CDR2 YSLEER. CDR3 protein: CASSQFLTGVVWYEQYF. CDR3 coding DNA: TGCGCCAGCAGCCAATTCCTGACAGGGGTCGTCTGGTACGAGCAGTACTTC.

V gene TRBV7-2 combines with J gene TRBJ2-5; 9 positions match TRBD1. The CDR3 consists of 15 residues. V lost 1 base and J lost 4; bases outside the gene matches: 4. Germline V gene lookup returns CDR1 SGHTA and CDR2 FQGNSA. Written as DNA, the CDR3 is TGTGCCAGCAGCTTAGGGGGACAGGGCACAGAGACCCAGTACTTC. It is translated as CASSLGGQGTETQYF.

V gene TRBV7-2 combines with J gene TRBJ1-6, with a tentative D call TRBD1 (6 bases). This CDR3 contains 15 residues. V was shortened by 5 bases and J by 6 bases, with 14 bases between the two germline ends. Germline V lookup: CDR1 SGHTA, CDR2 FQGNSA. For the CDR3, the DNA is TGTGCCAGCAGCCTCTTCGGGGGGCTTAATTCACCCCTCCACTTT. This sequence encodes CASSLFGGLNSPLHF.

Worth noting for this clone: The sample holds other DNA sequences that translate to the same CDR3. V is TRBV7-2 and J is TRBJ1-1; 7 bases are shared with TRBD1. Germline-derived CDR1 and CDR2 are SGHTA and FQGNSA. Trimming cost V 4 bases and J 5 bases; bases outside gene matches: 7. This CDR3 has 14 amino acids. The CDR3 region is CASSSQGVGTEAFF. The CDR3 nucleotides read TGTGCCAGCAGCTCCCAGGGGGTCGGGACTGAAGCTTTCTTT. Filled out from reference TRBV7-2 and TRBJ1-1, the complete variable domain reads GAGVSQSPSNKVTEKGKDVELRCDPISGHTALYWYRQSLGQGLEFLIYFQGNSAPDKSGLPSDRFSAERTGGSVSTLTIQRTQQEDSAVYLCASSSQGVGTEAFFGQGTRLTVV.

V is TRBV4-1 and J is TRBJ2-7; 14 bases align to TRBD2. V shed 1 base, J shed 2 bases, and the junction held 1 base outside the gene matches. CDR1 and CDR2 from the germline V gene are MGHRA and YSYEKL. This CDR3 spans 16 amino acids. The CDR3 is CASSQGGLAGAYEQYF. The CDR3 DNA is TGCGCCAGCAGCCAAGGGGGACTAGCGGGGGCCTACGAGCAGTACTTC.

The sample holds a few counts of this clone. The V and J genes are TRBV14 and TRBJ1-6; TRBD1 agrees at 7 bases. The V gene end was trimmed by 2 bases and the J gene end by 8 bases; junction bases not matched to a gene: 9. The CDR3 contains 16 residues. Looked up from germline, CDR1 is SGHDN and CDR2 is FVKESK. CDR3 sequence (DNA): TGTGCCAGCAGCCAACGACAGGGAAGAATGGATTCACCCCTCCACTTT. It translates to CASSQRQGRMDSPLHF.

The V call is TRBV25-1, the J call TRBJ2-7; D call uncertain. Trimming took off 6 bases at V and 11 bases at J, with 8 bases between the two ends. CDR3 length: 9 residues. Germline CDR1 is MGHDK and CDR2 is SYGVNS. The CDR3: CASRGREYF. CDR3 nucleotide sequence: TGTGCCAGCAGGGGCAGAGAGTACTTC.

The chain links TRBV4-1 to TRBJ2-1, with a weak D call TRBD2 (6 bases). Germline CDR1 and CDR2: MGHRA and YSYEKL. The CDR3 runs to 21 residues. V lost 5 bases and J 4 bases, leaving 33 bases between the germline ends. The CDR3 DNA reads TGCGCCAGCAGCGAACAAGCTTGGGGACTCGCGGGAAAGGACCCTTACAATGAGCAGTTCTTC. It yields the protein CASSEQAWGLAGKDPYNEQFF.

The V gene is TRBV6-1, the J gene TRBJ1-1; a weak D match, TRBD1 (5 bases). Germline assignment: CDR1 MNHNS and CDR2 SASEGT. The germline V and J ends were trimmed by 2 bases and 6 bases, with 13 bases remaining between them. The CDR3 runs to 14 residues. In nucleotides, the CDR3 is TGTGCCAGCAGTGAAAGGGTCCGGGGGGCTGAAGCTTTCTTT. This translates into CASSERVRGAEAFF.

The rearrangement uses TRBV13 and TRBJ2-2; TRBD1 might be the D (5 bases). Looked up from germline, CDR1 is PRHDT and CDR2 is FYEKMQ (reference sequence). CDR3 length: 15 residues. V lost 5 bases to trimming and J lost 0 bases, with 10 bases between them. The CDR3 DNA reads TGTGCCAGCAGCCTCCCGACAGCGAACACCGGGGAGCTGTTTTTT. Encoded protein: CASSLPTANTGELFF.

The CDR3 reads CASNDRGNQPQHF. CDR3 nucleotide sequence: TGTGCCAGTAACGACAGGGGGAATCAGCCCCAGCATTTT. The chain combines TRBV19 with TRBJ1-5, with 9 bases matching TRBD1. This CDR3 has 13 amino acids. Germline V gene lookup returns CDR1 LNHDA and CDR2 SQIVND (reference sequence). The V segment lost 7 bases and the J segment 4 bases; nucleotides outside the gene matches: 2. Combining the CDR3 with reference TRBV19 and TRBJ1-5 gives the whole variable domain DGGITQSPKYLFRKEGQNVTLSCEQNLNHDAMYWYRQDPGQGLRLIYYSQIVNDFQKGDIAEGYSVSREKKESFPLTVTSAQKNPTAFYLCASNDRGNQPQHFGDGTRLSIL.

This chain joins TRBV6-1 and TRBJ2-7; 7 bases match TRBD2. V lost 0 bases and J lost 4; bases outside the gene matches: 12. The germline CDR1 and CDR2 sequences are MNHNS and SASEGT. CDR3 length: 17 residues. The CDR3 DNA reads TGTGCCAGCAGTGAAGCCCTGCGGGAGAGAAAAAGGTACGAGCAGTACTTC. It codes for CASSEALRERKRYEQYF.

The chain employs TRBV9 and TRBJ2-1; 8 bases line up with TRBD2. The CDR3 consists of 17 residues. Trimming took 2 bases from V and 6 from J; bases not matched to a gene: 13. From germline, CDR1 is SGDLS and CDR2 YYNGEE. This chain's CDR3 is CASSVYFSGGGRNEQFF. The CDR3 region has the DNA TGTGCCAGCAGCGTGTACTTCAGCGGGGGAGGTCGCAATGAGCAGTTCTTC.